This T cell receptor (beta chain) was found in a study of regulatory T cells in long-lasting Graves disease. With iRepertoire HTBI primers and Arm-PCR of CDR3 regions, TCR beta libraries were built. TCRdb re-called the multiplex PCR reads with MiXCR, one entry per CDR3 protein. The sample has 600,000 to 850,000 distinct CDR3 sequences; approximately 31% are singletons. The sample's time point: persistent/refractory GD, antithyroid drugs over 5 years with positive TRAb. The TCR library was made from RNA extracted from PBMCs. Nine milliliters of peripheral blood were drawn into EDTA tubes. V lost 6 bases and J lost 7; bases outside the gene matches: 5. Germline V gene lookup returns CDR1 MNHNS and CDR2 SASEGT. This CDR3 has 15 residues.

This clonotype was obtained from a female donor with Graves disease. The chain has TRBV6-1 and TRBJ2-1, with TRBD2 matching 14 bases. Sequenced here: peripheral blood mononuclear cells (PBMCs), sampled when the disease was refractory, from a patient treated with antithyroid drugs. CDR3 DNA: TGTGCCAGCAGAGAGACTAGCGGGAGGGTAAATGAGCAGTTCTTC. Its protein product is CASRETSGRVNEQFF.